This T cell receptor (beta chain) was recorded in a study of cytomegalovirus exposure and HLA in healthy donors. Findings and caveats of the study: TCR beta V- and J-gene trimming, according to a later analysis, was linked to a missense DCLRE1C variant.

Amplification used 60 Vbeta primers and 13 Jbeta primers. TCRdb's table, derived via immunoSEQ multiplex PCR, lists solely in-frame clones and lacks some. The table has about 59,000 clones, roughly 80% seen once. Trimming cost V 6 bases and J 7 bases; bases outside gene matches: 10. CDR1 is SGHRS, CDR2 YFSETQ, per germline. The CDR3 covers 14 residues. This clone was detected once. No antigen is known for it. This sequence was found in a woman aged 40 to 50 in good health and CMV-seronegative. The rearrangement joins TRBV5-1 to TRBJ2-7; 10 nucleotides match TRBD1. The material sequenced was PBMCs. Here the CDR3 DNA reads TGCGCCAGCATGCTTGGAGACAGGGGGCATGAGCAGTACTTC. Its protein is CASMLGDRGHEQYF.